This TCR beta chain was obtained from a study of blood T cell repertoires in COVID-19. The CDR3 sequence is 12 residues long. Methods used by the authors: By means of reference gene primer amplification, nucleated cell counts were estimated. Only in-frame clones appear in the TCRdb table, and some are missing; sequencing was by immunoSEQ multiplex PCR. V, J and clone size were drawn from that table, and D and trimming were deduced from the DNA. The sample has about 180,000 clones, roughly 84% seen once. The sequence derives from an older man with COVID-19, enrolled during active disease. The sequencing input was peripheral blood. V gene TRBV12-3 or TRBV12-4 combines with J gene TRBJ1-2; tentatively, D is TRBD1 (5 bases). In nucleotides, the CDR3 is TGTGTGGCAGGGAAGACTAACTATGGCTACACCTTC. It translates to CVAGKTNYGYTF.